The T cell receptor beta chain described here comes from a study of OX40 agonist ivuxolimab in advanced cancers. This clone was picked up one time. The J segment lost 3 bases and the V segment lost 5 bases, leaving 11 bases of the junction unmatched. The CDR3 extends over 16 amino acids. In germline, CDR1 is SGHTA, CDR2 FQGNSA. Sequencing used immunoSEQ multiplex PCR; TCRdb keeps in-frame clones, though not all of them. The sample comprises some 100,000 clones, 89% of which are singletons, and 0.16% rests with the top ten. This TCR came from an adult with an advanced solid tumor such as melanoma, head and neck, liver or kidney cancer. The chain is built from TRBV7-2 and TRBJ2-7; 9 bases map to TRBD2. The sequenced sample was CD4+ or CD8+ T cells sorted from blood, obtained in a trial of the OX40 agonist ivuxolimab. CDR3 bases: TGTGCCAGCAGCAGGATCTTAGGCGGGAGGGTCTACGAGCAGTACTTC. Translation: CASSRILGGRVYEQYF.